Reported below is one T cell receptor beta chain. Its antigen is not identified. The data are from a study of T cell responses to AZD1222 COVID-19 vaccine. The ends were cut back, 6 bases at V and 7 bases at J, with 15 bases in the middle. Germline assignment: CDR1 KGHSH and CDR2 LQKENI. This CDR3 is built from 13 residues. The method was immunoSEQ multiplex PCR; TCRdb's version includes in-frame clones alone and lacks a portion of them. The sample has about 130,000 clones, 80% to 90% seen once; the top ten hold approximately 8.8%. The study, taken as a whole, reports: The donor group comprised mostly white British people and more females; the analysis possibly underestimated clonal diversity.

This chain uses TRBV18 with TRBJ1-1; D is perhaps TRBD1 (5 bases). The clonotype comes from an adult who received the AZD1222 COVID-19 vaccine. The sample consisted of peripheral blood, taken 28 days after the second AZD1222 dose. The DNA for the CDR3 is TGTGCCAGCTCCCGCGACAGAGAAGGTGAAGCTTTCTTT. Translated, it gives CASSRDREGEAFF.